Below are 24 T cell receptor beta chains sequenced from a single sample in a study of blood T cell repertoires in COVID-19. TCRdb keeps only in-frame clones here, not all; method: immunoSEQ multiplex PCR. The table includes some 450,000 clones, around nine tenths detected once. Sequenced: peripheral blood. Source of these receptors: a man aged 18 to 29 with COVID-19, enrolled during active disease.

The gene calls are TRBV30 and TRBJ2-3; 13 bases match TRBD2. CDR3 size: 15 residues. Germline V gives CDR1 GTSNPN, CDR2 SVGIG (reference sequence). V lost 5 bases, J lost 4 bases, and 6 bases stayed unmatched. DNA for the CDR3: TGTGCCTGGGCACCTGGACTAGCGGGAGCAGATACGCAGTATTTT. It codes for CAWAPGLAGADTQYF.

The chain carries TRBV4-2 and TRBJ2-1; a possible D gene is TRBD1 (7 bases). The CDR3 covers 17 residues. The germline CDR1 and CDR2 sequences are LGHNA and YNFKEQ. V lost 2 bases and J 2 bases, leaving 16 bases between the germline ends. CDR3 sequence (DNA): TGTGCCAGCAGCCAATCGAATCAGGGGGGCACCTACAATGAGCAGTTCTTC. Its protein product is CASSQSNQGGTYNEQFF.

This clone was observed once. The chain joins TRBV11-2 to TRBJ1-6; 8 nucleotides agree with TRBD1. Trimming removed 2 bases from V and 7 bases from J; junction bases left unmatched: 1. Germline CDR1 and CDR2: SGHAT and FQNNGV. The CDR3 extends over 14 amino acids. CDR3 nucleotides: TGTGCCAGCAGCTTAACAGGGGGGAATTCACCCCTCCACTTT. This sequence encodes CASSLTGGNSPLHF.

The chain combines TRBV4-1 with TRBJ2-2, with 7 bases lining up with TRBD1. The CDR3 has 16 residues. The trim removed 1 base at V and 4 bases at J, leaving 6 bases unmatched. Germline lookup yields CDR1 MGHRA and CDR2 YSYEKL. The CDR3 loop is CASSQADRDSTGELFF. CDR3 nucleotide sequence: TGCGCCAGCAGCCAAGCCGACCGGGACAGCACCGGGGAGCTGTTTTTT.

This clone was seen more than once but under ten times. Compared with germline, one end of the junction differs, possibly owing to a read error. The genes are TRBV19 and TRBJ2-1, with 7 bases identical to TRBD2. In germline, CDR1 is LNHDA, CDR2 SQIVND (reference sequence). The CDR3 has 17 amino acids. The CDR3 sequence: CASSIPSSGPSYNEQFF. The CDR3 region has the DNA TGTGCCAGCAGTATCCCTTCTAGCGGCCCCTCCTACAATGAGCAGTTCTTC.

This sequence joins TRBV5-4 and TRBJ2-2, with 7 bases lining up with TRBD1. Germline-derived CDR1 and CDR2 are SGHNT and YYREEE (reference sequence). The V gene end was trimmed by 1 base and the J gene end by 5 bases; junction bases not matched to a gene: 11. The CDR3 has 17 residues. The CDR3 is CASSLIFGTDGTGELFF. The CDR3 DNA follows: TGTGCCAGCAGCTTGATTTTCGGGACAGATGGAACCGGGGAGCTGTTTTTT.

The chain links TRBV3-1 (or the pseudogene TRBV3-2) to TRBJ2-5; TRBD1 is a possible D gene (6 bases). Trimming removed 10 bases from V and 0 bases from J, with 21 bases in between. The CDR3 is 16 residues long. CDR1 and CDR2 from the germline V gene are LGHDT and YNNKEL (reference sequence). DNA of the CDR3: TGTGCCACCACAAAGACCGGACAGACGTACCAAGAGACCCAGTACTTC. Its protein product is CATTKTGQTYQETQYF.

There are a few counts of this clone. The V gene is TRBV4-2, the J gene TRBJ1-5; TRBD1 matches at 10 bases. The CDR3 consists of 12 residues. Germline CDR1 LGHNA, CDR2 YNFKEQ. The junction had 7 bases not matched to a gene; V was cut back by 5 bases and J by 15 bases. This CDR3 reads CASSDPGQGRHF. The CDR3 DNA sequence: TGTGCCAGCAGCGATCCGGGACAGGGGCGGCATTTT.

The gene calls are TRBV25-1 and TRBJ2-2; D is perhaps TRBD1 (6 bases). Germline V gene sequence: CDR1 MGHDK, CDR2 SYGVNS. Deletions cut 5 bases from V and 2 bases from J, with 9 bases between. The CDR3 runs 14 residues. CDR3 loop: CASSRGYNTGELFF. CDR3 DNA: TGTGCCAGCAGTAGGGGGTATAACACCGGGGAGCTGTTTTTT.

The gene calls are TRBV3-1 (or the pseudogene TRBV3-2) and TRBJ1-2; a possible D gene is TRBD1 (5 bases). The germline V gene encodes CDR1 LGHDT and CDR2 YNNKEL (reference sequence). The CDR3 loop spans 17 amino acids. V lost 4 bases, J lost 2 bases, and 20 bases lay in between. CDR3 loop: CASSPYGAQGRNYGYTF. DNA for the CDR3: TGTGCCAGCAGCCCCTATGGGGCGCAGGGAAGAAACTATGGCTACACCTTC.

This chain joins TRBV6-4 and TRBJ1-5, with TRBD1 matching over 7 bases. V shed 9 bases, J shed 4 bases, and the junction held 12 bases outside the gene matches. Germline V gene data show CDR1 as MRHNA and CDR2 as SNTAGT. The CDR3 totals 15 residues. In DNA form, the CDR3 reads TGTGCCAGTATAACAGGGGCACCACCGAATCAGCCCCAGCATTTT. Translated, it gives CASITGAPPNQPQHF.

The chain uses TRBV4-1 and TRBJ1-5; TRBD1 matches at 7 bases. The CDR3 is 14 residues long. Germline CDR1 and CDR2: MGHRA and YSYEKL. The junction had 1 base not matched to a gene; V was cut back by 0 bases and J by 5 bases. Here the CDR3 DNA reads TGCGCCAGCAGCCAAGACCAGGGGGATCAGCCCCAGCATTTT. Translated, it gives CASSQDQGDQPQHF.

The rearrangement joins TRBV19 to TRBJ2-5; no clear D gene. This CDR3 comprises 13 residues. Germline CDR1 and CDR2: LNHDA and SQIVND (reference sequence). Trimming left V 3 bases short and J 5 bases short, with 10 bases between. DNA for the CDR3: TGTGCCAGTAGTATGGGCAGGTGGGAGACCCAGTACTTC. As protein: CASSMGRWETQYF.

This chain connects TRBV7-6 to TRBJ1-2, with D unclear. Germline values: CDR1 SGHVS, CDR2 FNYEAQ. The CDR3 length is 15 residues. V shed 3 bases and J shed 7 bases, with 18 bases lying between them. The CDR3 sequence is CASSLNPGVMGGYTF. The CDR3, as DNA: TGTGCCAGCAGCTTGAACCCGGGTGTTATGGGTGGCTACACCTTC. Using reference TRBV7-6 and TRBJ1-2 for the parts outside the CDR3, the full variable domain is GAGVSQSPRYKVTKRGQDVALRCDPISGHVSLYWYRQALGQGPEFLTYFNYEAQQDKSGLPNDRFSAERPEGSISTLTIQRTEQRDSAMYRCASSLNPGVMGGYTFGSGTRLTVV.

V is TRBV18 and J is TRBJ2-2; the match to TRBD1 covers 8 bases. The CDR3 is 15 residues long. Germline values: CDR1 KGHSH, CDR2 LQKENI. Trimming cost V 3 bases and J 6 bases; bases outside gene matches: 6. The DNA for the CDR3 is TGTGCCAGCTCACCGACCTTGGACAGGGCCGGGGAGCTGTTTTTT. Its protein is CASSPTLDRAGELFF. Combining the CDR3 with reference TRBV18 and TRBJ2-2 gives the whole variable domain NAGVMQNPRHLVRRRGQEARLRCSPMKGHSHVYWYRQLPEEGLKFMVYLQKENIIDESGMPKERFSAEFPKEGPSILRIQQVVRGDSAAYFCASSPTLDRAGELFFGEGSRLTVL.

The chain joins TRBV10-1 to TRBJ1-1; D remains unclear. The V gene lost 3 bases and the J gene lost 2 bases, with 10 bases spanning the gap. This CDR3 is built from 14 residues. Per the germline V gene, CDR1 is WNHNN and CDR2 is SYGVQD (reference sequence). The CDR3 DNA sequence: TGCGCCAGCAGTGATGGGCAACAAAACACTGAAGCTTTCTTT. It encodes CASSDGQQNTEAFF.

This chain uses TRBV29-1 with TRBJ2-1; 8 bases align to TRBD1. Germline V gives CDR1 SQVTM, CDR2 ANQGSEA. After removal of 7 bases from V and 7 bases from J, the junction contained 9 bases not matched to a gene. CDR3 size: 13 residues. The CDR3 here is CSARRTGTNEQFF. CDR3 in DNA: TGCAGCGCCCGAAGGACAGGGACGAATGAGCAGTTCTTC.

The gene calls are TRBV3-1 (or the pseudogene TRBV3-2) and TRBJ2-1, with 7 bases fitting TRBD2. The trim removed 10 bases at V and 12 bases at J, leaving 18 bases unmatched. This CDR3 is built from 14 residues. Germline V gene sequence: CDR1 LGHDT, CDR2 YNNKEL (reference sequence). For the CDR3, the DNA is TGTGCCACCTCTGCTAGCGGTCGAGGTCTAGGGCAGTTCTTC. Protein: CATSASGRGLGQFF.

This chain connects TRBV18 to TRBJ2-5, with 11 bases identical to TRBD2. This CDR3 has 15 residues. The V gene's germline CDR1 is KGHSH and CDR2 LQKENI. V lost 4 bases and J lost 5; bases outside the gene matches: 6. CDR3 in DNA: TGTGCCAGCTCACAGTCACTAGCGGGGGCGGAGACCCAGTACTTC. It yields the protein CASSQSLAGAETQYF.

The chain uses TRBV3-1 (or the pseudogene TRBV3-2) and TRBJ1-2; D is perhaps TRBD1 (5 bases). Between the trimmed V and J ends, which lost 0 bases and 4 bases, there was a span of 12 bases. The CDR3 has 15 amino acids. CDR1 and CDR2 (germline): LGHDT, YNNKEL (reference sequence). Written as DNA, the CDR3 is TGTGCCAGCAGCCAAGATGGGGGGGGTCGCTATGGCTACACCTTC. It yields the protein CASSQDGGGRYGYTF.

A remark on this clone: This CDR3 is also generated by other DNA sequences in the sample. The chain carries TRBV3-1 (or the pseudogene TRBV3-2) and TRBJ2-5, with D uncertain. The germline gives CDR1 LGHDT, CDR2 YNNKEL (reference sequence). This CDR3 region has 12 residues. Trimming removed 4 bases from V and 2 bases from J, with 5 bases in between. The CDR3 nucleotides read TGTGCCAGCAGCCCACTACAAGAGACCCAGTACTTC. It encodes CASSPLQETQYF.

V is TRBV5-1 and J is TRBJ1-3; D not resolved. CDR1 is SGHRS and CDR2 is YFSETQ in the germline V gene. Trimming left V 4 bases short and J 0 bases short, with 8 bases between. The CDR3 spans 14 residues. The CDR3: CASSPVSSGNTIYF. The DNA of the CDR3 is TGCGCCAGCAGCCCTGTGAGCTCTGGAAACACCATATATTTT.

This chain uses TRBV19 with TRBJ2-7, with 8 bases matching TRBD2. The CDR3 is 15 residues long. After removal of 5 bases from V and 3 bases from J, the junction contained 9 bases not matched to a gene. Germline values: CDR1 LNHDA, CDR2 SQIVND (reference sequence). The CDR3: CASSVKRGRIYEQYF. As DNA, the CDR3 is TGTGCCAGTAGTGTGAAGCGGGGGCGAATCTACGAGCAGTACTTC.

This clone was observed a few times. The chain joins TRBV5-4 to TRBJ1-3, with 7 positions matching TRBD1. The CDR3 covers 16 residues. The V gene end was trimmed by 4 bases and the J gene end by 0 bases; junction bases not matched to a gene: 7. From germline, CDR1 is SGHNT and CDR2 YYREEE (reference sequence). DNA of the CDR3: TGTGCCAGCAGCATCGGGACAGCTTACTCTGGAAACACCATATATTTT. Translated: CASSIGTAYSGNTIYF.